The subject of this entry is one T cell receptor beta chain. Its target is not known. A much bigger clone sits one base away, suggesting this may be a read error. The time point here: pre-sensitization, week 0. Treatment here: therapeutic diphenylcyclopropenone sensitization with weekly scalp DPC. Germline V gene data show CDR1 as SGHTA and CDR2 as FQGNSA. The CDR3 is 15 amino acids. The data were obtained in a study of human T cells and chemical hapten exposure. Whole-study findings and limits: Those TCRs sitting above 1 in 1000 frequency stayed the same with DPC sensitization.

Unique molecular identifiers were attached to individual cDNA molecules during library preparation. TCRdb used MiXCR to reprocess the RACE reads, holding one entry per CDR3 protein. The profile shows 120,000 or so distinct CDR3 sequences, 13% of them singletons. V and J are TRBV7-2 and TRBJ1-2; TRBD1 might be the D (6 bases). This TCR was sampled from a woman aged 18 to 35 with alopecia areata. Some clones in this sample may be carry-over from other donors' samples. This sample comprised whole blood, obtained in connection with sensitization to the hapten diphenylcyclopropenone (DPC). CDR3 in amino acids: CASRLGRGFAYGYTF. The CDR3, as DNA: TGTGCCAGCAGATTAGGCAGGGGATTCGCGTATGGCTACACCTTC.